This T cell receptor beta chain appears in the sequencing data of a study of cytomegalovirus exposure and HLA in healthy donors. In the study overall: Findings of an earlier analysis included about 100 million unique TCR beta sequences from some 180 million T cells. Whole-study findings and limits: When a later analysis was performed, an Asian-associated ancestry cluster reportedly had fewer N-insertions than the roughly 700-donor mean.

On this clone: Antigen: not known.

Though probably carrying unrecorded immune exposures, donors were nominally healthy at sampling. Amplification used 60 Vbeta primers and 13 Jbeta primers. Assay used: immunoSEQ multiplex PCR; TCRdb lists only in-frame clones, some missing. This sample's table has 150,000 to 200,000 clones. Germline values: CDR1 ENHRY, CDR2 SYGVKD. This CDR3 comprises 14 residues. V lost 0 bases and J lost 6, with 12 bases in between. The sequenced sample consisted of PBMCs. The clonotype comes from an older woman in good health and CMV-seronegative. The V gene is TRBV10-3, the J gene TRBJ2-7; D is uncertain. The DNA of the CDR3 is TGTGCCATCAGTGAGTCTGGTGGGCTTTTCGAGCAGTACTTC. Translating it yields CAISESGGLFEQYF.